This record looks at one T cell receptor beta chain sequence and its context. Its cognate antigen is unknown. This sample stems from a study of CD8 T cells in ankylosing spondylitis. The CDR3 consists of 14 residues. Trimming cost V 0 bases and J 5 bases, with 11 bases left between them. CDR1 SGHAT and CDR2 FQDESV come from the germline V gene (reference sequence). As the method for making TCR beta libraries, quantitative 5'-RACE with molecular barcodes was used. Each CDR3 protein is one row after TCRdb ran MiXCR on the 5' RACE reads. The table includes about 800,000 distinct CDR3 sequences, roughly 10% detected once. Notes on the study in general: Ankylosing spondylitis blood appeared to carry a characteristic TCR beta motif of under ten highly homologous variants. Relatively rare in peripheral blood, disease-linked clones were also CD8+. Disease-linked clones reportedly showed significant enrichment in matched ankylosing spondylitis synovial fluid. Certain motif variants had earlier appeared in reactive arthritis synovial fluid and blood.

The rearrangement links TRBV11-1 to TRBJ2-7; tentatively, D is TRBD1 (5 bases). This sequence was found in a male donor with ankylosing spondylitis. What was sequenced was blood, either unsorted or a sorted T cell fraction (not recorded which). The CDR3 here is CASSLARVNDEQYF. For the CDR3, the DNA is TGTGCCAGCAGCTTAGCCAGGGTGAACGACGAGCAGTACTTC.